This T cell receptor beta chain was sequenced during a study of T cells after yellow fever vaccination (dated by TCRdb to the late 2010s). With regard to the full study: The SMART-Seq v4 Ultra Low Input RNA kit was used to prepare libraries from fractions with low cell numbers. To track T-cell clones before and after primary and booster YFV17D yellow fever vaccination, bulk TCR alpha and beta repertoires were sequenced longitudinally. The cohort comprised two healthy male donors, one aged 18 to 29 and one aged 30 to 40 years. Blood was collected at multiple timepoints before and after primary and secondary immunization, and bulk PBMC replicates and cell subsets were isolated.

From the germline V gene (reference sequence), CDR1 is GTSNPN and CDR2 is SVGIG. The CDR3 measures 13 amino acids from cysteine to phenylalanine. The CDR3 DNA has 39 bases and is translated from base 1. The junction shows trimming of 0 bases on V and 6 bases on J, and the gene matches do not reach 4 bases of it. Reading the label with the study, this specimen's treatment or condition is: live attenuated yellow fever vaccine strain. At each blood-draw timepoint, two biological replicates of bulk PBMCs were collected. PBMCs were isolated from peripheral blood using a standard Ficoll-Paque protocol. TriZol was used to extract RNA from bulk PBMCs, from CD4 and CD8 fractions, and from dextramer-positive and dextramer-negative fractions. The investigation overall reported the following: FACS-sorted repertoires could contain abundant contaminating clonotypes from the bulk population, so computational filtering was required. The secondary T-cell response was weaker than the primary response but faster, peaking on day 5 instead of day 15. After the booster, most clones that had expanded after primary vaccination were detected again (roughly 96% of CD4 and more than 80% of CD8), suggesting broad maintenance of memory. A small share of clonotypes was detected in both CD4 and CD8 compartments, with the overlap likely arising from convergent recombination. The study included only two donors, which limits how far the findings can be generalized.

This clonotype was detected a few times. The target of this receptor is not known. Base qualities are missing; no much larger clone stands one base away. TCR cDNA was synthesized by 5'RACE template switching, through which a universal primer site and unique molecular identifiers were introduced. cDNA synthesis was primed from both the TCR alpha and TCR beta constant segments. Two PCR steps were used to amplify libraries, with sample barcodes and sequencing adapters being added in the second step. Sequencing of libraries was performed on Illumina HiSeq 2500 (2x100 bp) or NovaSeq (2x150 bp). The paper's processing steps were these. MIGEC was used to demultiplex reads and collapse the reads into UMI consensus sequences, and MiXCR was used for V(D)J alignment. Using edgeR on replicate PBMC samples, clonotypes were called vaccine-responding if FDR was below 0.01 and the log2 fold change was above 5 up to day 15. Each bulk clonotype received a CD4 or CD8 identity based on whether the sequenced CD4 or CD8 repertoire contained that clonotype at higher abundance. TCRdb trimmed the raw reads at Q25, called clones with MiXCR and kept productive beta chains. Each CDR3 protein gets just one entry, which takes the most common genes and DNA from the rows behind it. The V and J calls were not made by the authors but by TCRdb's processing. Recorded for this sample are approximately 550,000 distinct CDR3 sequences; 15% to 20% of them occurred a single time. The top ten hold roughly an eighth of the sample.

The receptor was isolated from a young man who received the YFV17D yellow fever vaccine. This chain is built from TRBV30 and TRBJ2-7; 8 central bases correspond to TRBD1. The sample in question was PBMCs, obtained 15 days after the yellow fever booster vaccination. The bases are TGTGCCTGGAGTGTAATGACAGGGGCCGAGCAGTACTTC. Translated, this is CAWSVMTGAEQYF.